This T cell receptor beta chain comes out of a study of cytomegalovirus exposure and HLA in healthy donors. This clone was counted only a few times. Amplification used 60 Vbeta primers and 13 Jbeta primers. TCRdb's table, derived via immunoSEQ multiplex PCR, lists solely in-frame clones and lacks some. The table lists some 50,000 clones, roughly 72% of them singletons, with approximately 20% in the top ten. This CDR3 contains 14 residues. Germline values: CDR1 SGHDT, CDR2 YYEEEE. Trimming left V 3 bases short and J 2 bases short, with 10 bases between. The donors, nominally healthy at sampling, likely had unrecorded immune exposures.

The chain carries TRBV5-6 and TRBJ2-3; the D is unclear. This receptor was identified in a woman between 50 and 59 years old in good health and CMV-seropositive. Sequenced material: PBMCs. The CDR3 protein is CASSYDISTDTQYF. The CDR3 DNA reads TGTGCCAGCAGCTATGACATCTCCACAGATACGCAGTATTTT.